A selection of T cell receptor beta chains follows, all from one sample in a study of CD8 T cells in ankylosing spondylitis. TCRdb analysed the 5' RACE reads with MiXCR anew, one entry per CDR3 protein. The sample contains around 490,000 distinct CDR3 sequences, over 4% of which appear only once. The sequencing sample was made of blood, either unsorted or a sorted T cell fraction (not recorded which). The receptors were gathered from a male donor with ankylosing spondylitis. Each CDR3 is given with its conserved first and last residue. D genes are given only for firm matches. A clone size is listed for some rows: how often the clone was seen (once, few, many), or a class if it is expanded.

>TRBJ2-3|TRBD2|few|TRBV5-1
TGCGCCAGCAGCCCCGGGCGAACTAGCGGTGCCACAGATACGCAGTATTTT
CASSPGRTSGATDTQYF
>TRBJ1-2|NA|many|TRBV20-1
TGCAGTGCCGAGCGGGGGACGGGCTACACCTTC
CSAERGTGYTF
>TRBJ1-3|NA|many|TRBV6-5
TGTGCCAGCAGTTACGGGAACTCTGGAAACACCACATATTTT
CASSYGNSGNTTYF
>TRBJ1-1|NA|many|TRBV7-2
TGTGCCAGCAGGACTAGGGGAATGAACACTGAAGCTTTCTTT
CASRTRGMNTEAFF
>TRBJ2-1|TRBD2|NA|TRBV20-1
TGCTGTGCTAGCCCTGGACTAGCGAGACTCACCTACAATGAGCAGTTCTTC
CCASPGLARLTYNEQFF
>TRBJ1-1|NA|many|TRBV9
TGTGCCAGCAGCGTAGCTGACAACCTGAACACTGAAGCTTTCTTT
CASSVADNLNTEAFF
>TRBJ2-7|NA|NA|TRBV5-6
TGTGCCAGCGGCCCCGGGCTCCTCTACGAGCAGTACTTC
CASGPGLLYEQYF
>TRBJ2-5|NA|many|TRBV20-1
TGCAGTGCTAGAGGGCAGGGGGGGCTGGAGACCCAGTACTTC
CSARGQGGLETQYF
>TRBJ1-6|NA|many|TRBV5-1
TGCGCCAGCAGCTTGGGCCCTCGTGGGAATTCACCCCTCCACTTT
CASSLGPRGNSPLHF
>TRBJ2-3|NA|NA|TRBV4-3
TGCGCCAGCAGCCAAGATAGTGCGGTAACGACAGATACGCAGTATTTT
CASSQDSAVTTDTQYF
>TRBJ2-7|NA|many|TRBV28
TGTGCCAGCAGTTTAAGACAGTCCCTCGAGGGGCAGTACTTC
CASSLRQSLEGQYF
>TRBJ2-7|NA|few|TRBV28
TGTGCCACCTTGGACAGCTACATAGCCTACGAGCAGTACTTC
CATLDSYIAYEQYF
>TRBJ1-1|TRBD1|many|TRBV4-3
TGCGCCAGCAGCCAAGACGGACAGGGGAACACTGAAGCTTTCTTT
CASSQDGQGNTEAFF
>TRBJ2-5|TRBD2|NA|TRBV24-1
TGTGCCACCAGCCTTAGCGGGAGGGCCTCAGAGACCCAGTACTTC
CATSLSGRASETQYF
>TRBJ2-3|NA|many|TRBV20-1
TGCAGTGCGAAGGTCGGAGGCACAGATACGCAGTATTTT
CSAKVGGTDTQYF
>TRBJ2-1|NA|many|TRBV20-1
TGCAGTGCTAGATACAGGGATAGCTCCTACAATGAGCAGTTCTTC
CSARYRDSSYNEQFF
>TRBJ2-5|TRBD2|many|TRBV10-3
TGTGCCATCAGTGAGTCAATGGTAGCGGGCCAAGAGACCCAGTACTTC
CAISESMVAGQETQYF
>TRBJ2-7|TRBD2|many|TRBV20-1
TGCAGTGCGCAACTAGCGGGAGACCACGAGCAGTACTTC
CSAQLAGDHEQYF
>TRBJ2-7|NA|many|TRBV28
TGTGCCAGCGCACCGACTAGGTGGGAGCAGTACTTC
CASAPTRWEQYF
>TRBJ2-3|NA|many|TRBV20-1
TGCAGTGCTAGAAAAATGGGGAGAACAGATACGCAGTATTTT
CSARKMGRTDTQYF
>TRBJ2-2|TRBD2|few|TRBV29-1
TGCAGCGCCGGACTAGAAACCGGGGAGCTGTTTTTT
CSAGLETGELFF
>TRBJ2-6|NA|few|TRBV24-1
TGTGCCACCAGTGGGGGTCTACACTCTGGGGCCAACGTCCTGACTTTC
CATSGGLHSGANVLTF
>TRBJ2-1|NA|many|TRBV5-1
TGCGCCAGCAGCACGGGACTGGAAGGCAATGAGCAGTTCTTC
CASSTGLEGNEQFF
>TRBJ2-5|NA|many|TRBV5-6
TGTGCCAGCAGCTCCAACCTTGACAGCCAAGAGACCCAGTACTTC
CASSSNLDSQETQYF
>TRBJ2-7|TRBD1|NA|TRBV29-1
TGCAGCGTTTCCTATCCGGGACAGCCCTACGAGCAGTACTTC
CSVSYPGQPYEQYF
>TRBJ2-1|TRBD2|many|TRBV20-1
TGCAGTGCTAGAGATTGGGGACTAGCGCACAATGAGCAGTTCTTC
CSARDWGLAHNEQFF
>TRBJ1-1|TRBD1|many|TRBV20-1
TGCAGTGCTAGGGTTCCCGGGACAGGGGCTGAAGCTTTCTTT
CSARVPGTGAEAFF
>TRBJ1-6|NA|many|TRBV5-1
TGCGCCAGCAGCTTGCTGCCATCCTCGACGGGTAATTCACCCCTCCACTTT
CASSLLPSSTGNSPLHF
>TRBJ2-3|NA|many|TRBV28
TGTGCCAGCAGTTTCACCCCTCTACCCACAGATACGCAGTATTTT
CASSFTPLPTDTQYF
>TRBJ1-6|TRBD1|many|TRBV25-1
TGTGCCAGCAAAGACAGGGTCGGTTCACCCCTCCACTTT
CASKDRVGSPLHF
>TRBJ2-7|NA|many|TRBV27
TGTGCCAGCAGTTTATCGGCCCTTACCTACGAGCAGTACTTC
CASSLSALTYEQYF
>TRBJ1-2|NA|many|TRBV20-1
TGCAGTGCTCCCCGGAGGGGTCGGAACTATGGCTACACCTTC
CSAPRRGRNYGYTF
>TRBJ2-3|TRBD2|many|TRBV20-1
TGCAGTGCTAGTCGAAGCGGGAGTACAGATACGCAGTATTTT
CSASRSGSTDTQYF
>TRBJ2-7|TRBD1|many|TRBV7-2
TGTGCCAGCAGCTCAGGGGACAGGGGTTCCTACGAGCAGTACTTC
CASSSGDRGSYEQYF
>TRBJ1-2|NA|many|TRBV20-1
TGCAGTGCTAGAAGGCTTAACTATGGCTACACCTTC
CSARRLNYGYTF
>TRBJ2-2|NA|many|TRBV18
TGTGCCAGCTCACCCCCTCGGACGGGAACCGGGGAGCTGTTTTTT
CASSPPRTGTGELFF
>TRBJ2-3|TRBD2|NA|TRBV7-3
TGTGCCAGGAGCTTAGGTGGTAGCGGGGGAGCAGATACGCAGTATTTT
CARSLGGSGGADTQYF
>TRBJ2-1|TRBD2|NA|TRBV5-1
TGCGCCAGTATGCTAGCGGGAGGCCTTCTCTACAATGAGCAGTTCTTC
CASMLAGGLLYNEQFF
>TRBJ2-3|NA|many|TRBV24-1
TGTGCCACCAGTGATTCCGGGGTCAGCACAGATACGCAGTATTTT
CATSDSGVSTDTQYF
>TRBJ2-7|NA|many|TRBV7-8
TGTGCCAGCAGCTTAATGTCTACAGGCACCGAGCAGTACTTC
CASSLMSTGTEQYF
>TRBJ2-5|TRBD2|few|TRBV5-6
TGTGCCAGCAGCTTGGCGCGGGGGATCCAGTACTTC
CASSLARGIQYF
>TRBJ2-7|TRBD1|NA|TRBV5-6
TGTGCCAGCACCTCTCCCGGGACAGAATTAGCCTACGAGCAGTACTTC
CASTSPGTELAYEQYF
>TRBJ2-1|TRBD2|many|TRBV5-1
TGCGCCAGCAGCCCCCAGCGGACAGCGGGAGCGAATGAGCAGTTCTTC
CASSPQRTAGANEQFF
>TRBJ2-5|NA|once|TRBV20-1
TGCATCCGGGTAAAACTAGCTTCGAACCAAGAGACCCAGTACTTC
CIRVKLASNQETQYF
>TRBJ1-1|NA|many|TRBV7-9
TGTGCCAGCAGCTTATACGCCGGGAACACTGAAGCTTTCTTT
CASSLYAGNTEAFF
>TRBJ1-2|NA|many|TRBV10-3
TGTGCCATCAGTGAGTCTGACAAACACTATGGCTACACCTTC
CAISESDKHYGYTF
>TRBJ2-1|NA|many|TRBV5-1
TGCGCCAGCAGCTTCGGGACCCGGGTAAATGAGCAGTTCTTC
CASSFGTRVNEQFF
>TRBJ1-1|NA|few|TRBV10-3
TGTGCCATCAGCGATCCAGCGAACACTGAAGCTTTCTTT
CAISDPANTEAFF